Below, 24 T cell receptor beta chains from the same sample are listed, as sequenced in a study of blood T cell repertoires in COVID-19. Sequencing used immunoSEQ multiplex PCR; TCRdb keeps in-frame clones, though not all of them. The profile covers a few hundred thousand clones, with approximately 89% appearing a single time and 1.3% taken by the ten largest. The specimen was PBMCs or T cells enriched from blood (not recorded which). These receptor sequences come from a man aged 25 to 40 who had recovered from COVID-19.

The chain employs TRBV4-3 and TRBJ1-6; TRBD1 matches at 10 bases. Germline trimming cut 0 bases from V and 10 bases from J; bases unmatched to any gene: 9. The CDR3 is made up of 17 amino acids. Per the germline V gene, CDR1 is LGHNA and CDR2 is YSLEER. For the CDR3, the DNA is TGCGCCAGCAGCCAAGATCTGGGGACAGGGGTTAGATCACCCCTCCACTTT. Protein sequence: CASSQDLGTGVRSPLHF.

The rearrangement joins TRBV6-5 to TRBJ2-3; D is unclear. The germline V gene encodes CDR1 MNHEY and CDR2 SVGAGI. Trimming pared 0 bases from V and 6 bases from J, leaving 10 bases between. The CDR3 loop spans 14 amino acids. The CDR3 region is CASSYSNRGDTQYF. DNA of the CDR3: TGTGCCAGCAGTTACTCGAATCGAGGCGATACGCAGTATTTT.

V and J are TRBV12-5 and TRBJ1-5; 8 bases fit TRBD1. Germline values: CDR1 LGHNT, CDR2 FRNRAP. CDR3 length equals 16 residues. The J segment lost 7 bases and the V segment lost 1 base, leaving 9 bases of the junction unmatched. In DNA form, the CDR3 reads TGTGCTAGTGGTTTGGGGGACCAGGGGGCAAACCAGCCCCAGCATTTT. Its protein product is CASGLGDQGANQPQHF.

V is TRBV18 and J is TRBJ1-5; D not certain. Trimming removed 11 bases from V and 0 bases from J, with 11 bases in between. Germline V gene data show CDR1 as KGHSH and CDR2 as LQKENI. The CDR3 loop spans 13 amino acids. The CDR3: CACQVSSNQPQHF. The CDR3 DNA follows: TGTGCCTGTCAGGTTTCTAGCAATCAGCCCCAGCATTTT.

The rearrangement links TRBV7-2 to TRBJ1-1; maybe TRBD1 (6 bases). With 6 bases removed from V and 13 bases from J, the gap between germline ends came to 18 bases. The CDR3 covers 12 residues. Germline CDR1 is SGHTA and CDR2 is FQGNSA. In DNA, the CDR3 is TGTGCCAGCAGTTCCCCAGGACAGCGGTGTTTCTTT. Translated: CASSSPGQRCFF.

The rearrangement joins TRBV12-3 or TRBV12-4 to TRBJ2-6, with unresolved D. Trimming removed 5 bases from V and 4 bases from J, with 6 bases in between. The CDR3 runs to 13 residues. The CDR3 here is CASSPQGANVLTF. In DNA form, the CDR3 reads TGTGCCAGCAGTCCCCAGGGGGCCAACGTCCTGACTTTC.

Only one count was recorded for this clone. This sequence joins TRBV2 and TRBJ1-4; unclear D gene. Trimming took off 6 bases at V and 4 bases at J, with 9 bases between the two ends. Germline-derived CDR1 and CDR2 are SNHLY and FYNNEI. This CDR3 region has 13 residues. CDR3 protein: CASRDISNEKLFF. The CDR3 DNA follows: TGTGCCAGCAGAGACATTAGTAATGAAAAACTGTTTTTT. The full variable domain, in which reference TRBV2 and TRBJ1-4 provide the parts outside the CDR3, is EPEVTQTPSHQVTQMGQEVILRCVPISNHLYFYWYRQILGQKVEFLVSFYNNEISEKSEIFDDQFSVERPDGSNFTLKIRSTKLEDSAMYFCASRDISNEKLFFGSGTQLSVL.

The CDR3: CALEVKGGYSEAFF. Here the CDR3 DNA reads TGTGCTCTGGAGGTTAAAGGGGGTTACTCTGAAGCTTTCTTT. The chain employs TRBV30 and TRBJ1-1; tentative D call: TRBD1 (6 bases). Germline-derived CDR1 and CDR2 are GTSNPN and SVGIG (reference sequence). CDR3 length equals 14 residues.

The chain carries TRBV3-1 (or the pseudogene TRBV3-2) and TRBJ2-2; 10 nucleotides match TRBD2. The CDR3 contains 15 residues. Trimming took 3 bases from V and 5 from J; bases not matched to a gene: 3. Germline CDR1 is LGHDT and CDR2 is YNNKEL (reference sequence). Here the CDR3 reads CASSQGTSVTGELFF. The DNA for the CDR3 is TGTGCCAGCAGCCAGGGGACTAGCGTAACCGGGGAGCTGTTTTTT.

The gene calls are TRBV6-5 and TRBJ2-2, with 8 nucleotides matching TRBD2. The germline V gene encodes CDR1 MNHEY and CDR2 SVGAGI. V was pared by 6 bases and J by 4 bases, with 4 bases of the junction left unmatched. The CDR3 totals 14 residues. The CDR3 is CASRPRGGTGELFF. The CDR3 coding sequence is TGTGCCAGCAGGCCACGGGGGGGCACCGGGGAGCTGTTTTTT.

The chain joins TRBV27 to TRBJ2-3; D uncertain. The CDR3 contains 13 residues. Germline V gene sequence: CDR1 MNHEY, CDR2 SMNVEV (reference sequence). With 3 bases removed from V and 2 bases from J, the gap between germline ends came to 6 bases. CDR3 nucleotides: TGTGCCAGCAGTTTCACGGTCACAGATACGCAGTATTTT. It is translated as CASSFTVTDTQYF.

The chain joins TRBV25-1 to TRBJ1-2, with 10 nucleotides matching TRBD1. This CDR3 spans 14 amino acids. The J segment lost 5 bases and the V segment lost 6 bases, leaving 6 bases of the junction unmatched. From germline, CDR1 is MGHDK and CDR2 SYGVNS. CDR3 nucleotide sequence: TGTGCCAGCAGGCCCCCGGGACAGGGGTATGGCTACACCTTC. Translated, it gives CASRPPGQGYGYTF.

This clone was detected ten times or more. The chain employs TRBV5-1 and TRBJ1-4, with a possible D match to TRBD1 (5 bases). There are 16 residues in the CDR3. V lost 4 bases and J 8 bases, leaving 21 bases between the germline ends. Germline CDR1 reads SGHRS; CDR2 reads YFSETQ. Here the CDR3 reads CASSPPPGPEREKLFF. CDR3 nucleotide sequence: TGCGCCAGCAGCCCACCCCCAGGGCCGGAACGGGAAAAACTGTTTTTT.

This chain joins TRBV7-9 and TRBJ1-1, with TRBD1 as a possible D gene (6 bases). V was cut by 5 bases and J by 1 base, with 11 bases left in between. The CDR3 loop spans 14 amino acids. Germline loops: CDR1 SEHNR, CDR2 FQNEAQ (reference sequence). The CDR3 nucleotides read TGTGCCAGCAGCCCACCGACAGGGAACACTGAAGCTTTCTTT. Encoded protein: CASSPPTGNTEAFF. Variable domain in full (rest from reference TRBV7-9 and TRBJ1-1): DTGVSQNPRHKITKRGQNVTFRCDPISEHNRLYWYRQTLGQGPEFLTYFQNEAQLEKSRLLSDRFSAERPKGSFSTLEIQRTEQGDSAMYLCASSPPTGNTEAFFGQGTRLTVV.

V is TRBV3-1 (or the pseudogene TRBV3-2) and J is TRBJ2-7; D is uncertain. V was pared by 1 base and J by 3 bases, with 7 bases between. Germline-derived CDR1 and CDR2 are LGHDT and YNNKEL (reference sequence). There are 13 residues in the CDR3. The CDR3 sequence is CASSQAHNYEQYF. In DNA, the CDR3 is TGTGCCAGCAGCCAAGCCCACAACTACGAGCAGTACTTC.

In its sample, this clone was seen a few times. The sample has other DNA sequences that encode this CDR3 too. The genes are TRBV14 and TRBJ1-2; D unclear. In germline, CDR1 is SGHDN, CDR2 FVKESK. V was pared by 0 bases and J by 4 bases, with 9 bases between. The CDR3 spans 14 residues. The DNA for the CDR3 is TGTGCCAGCAGCCAAGACGGCGGAGGCTATGGCTACACCTTC. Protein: CASSQDGGGYGYTF.

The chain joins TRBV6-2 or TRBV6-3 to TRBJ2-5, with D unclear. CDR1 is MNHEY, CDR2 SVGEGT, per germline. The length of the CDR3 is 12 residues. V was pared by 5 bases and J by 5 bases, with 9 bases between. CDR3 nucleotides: TGTGCCAGCAGTACGACTCGGGAGACCCAGTACTTC. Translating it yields CASSTTRETQYF.

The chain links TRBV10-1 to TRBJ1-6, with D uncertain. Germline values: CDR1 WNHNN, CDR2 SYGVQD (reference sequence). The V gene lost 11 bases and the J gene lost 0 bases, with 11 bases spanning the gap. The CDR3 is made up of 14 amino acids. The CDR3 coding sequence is TGCGCCGAGAGATCAAGCTCCTATAATTCACCCCTCCACTTT. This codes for CAERSSSYNSPLHF.

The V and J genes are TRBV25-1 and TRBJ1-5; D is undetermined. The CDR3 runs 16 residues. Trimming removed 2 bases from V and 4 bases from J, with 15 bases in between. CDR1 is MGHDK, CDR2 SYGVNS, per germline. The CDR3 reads CASSEEGTLSNQPQHF. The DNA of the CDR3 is TGTGCCAGCAGTGAAGAGGGAACACTAAGTAATCAGCCCCAGCATTTT.

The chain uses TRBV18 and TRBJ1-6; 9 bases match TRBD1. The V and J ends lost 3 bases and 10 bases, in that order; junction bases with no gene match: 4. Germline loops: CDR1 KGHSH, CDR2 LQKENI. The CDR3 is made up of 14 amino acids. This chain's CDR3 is CASSPGTGRSPLHF. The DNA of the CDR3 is TGTGCCAGCTCACCTGGGACAGGGCGATCACCCCTCCACTTT.

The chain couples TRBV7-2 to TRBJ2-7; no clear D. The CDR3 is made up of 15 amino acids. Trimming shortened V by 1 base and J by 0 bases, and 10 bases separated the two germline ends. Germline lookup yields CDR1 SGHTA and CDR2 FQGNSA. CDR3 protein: CASSLVSSSSYEQYF. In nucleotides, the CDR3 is TGTGCCAGCAGCTTAGTATCCTCGAGCTCCTACGAGCAGTACTTC.

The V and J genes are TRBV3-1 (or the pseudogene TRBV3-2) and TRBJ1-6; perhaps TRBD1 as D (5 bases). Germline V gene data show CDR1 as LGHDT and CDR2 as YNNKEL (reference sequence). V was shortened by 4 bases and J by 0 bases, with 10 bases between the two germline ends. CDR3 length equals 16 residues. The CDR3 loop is CASSLRQSSYNSPLHF. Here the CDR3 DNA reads TGTGCCAGCAGCCTCCGACAGAGCTCCTATAATTCACCCCTCCACTTT.

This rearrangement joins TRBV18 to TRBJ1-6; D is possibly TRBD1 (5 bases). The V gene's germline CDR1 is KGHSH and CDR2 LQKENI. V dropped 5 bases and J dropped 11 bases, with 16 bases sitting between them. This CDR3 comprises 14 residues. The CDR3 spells CASSSGGAGTPLHF. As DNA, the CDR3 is TGTGCCAGCTCATCAGGTGGGGCAGGGACACCCCTCCACTTT.

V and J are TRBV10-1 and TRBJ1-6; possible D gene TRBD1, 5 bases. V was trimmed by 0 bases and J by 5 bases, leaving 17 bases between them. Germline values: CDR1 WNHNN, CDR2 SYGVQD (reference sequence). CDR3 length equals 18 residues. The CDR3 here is CASSESGGGTENNSPLHF. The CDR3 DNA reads TGCGCCAGCAGTGAGTCGGGGGGAGGGACGGAAAATAATTCACCCCTCCACTTT.